Described below is a single T cell receptor (beta chain) sequence and its context. The specificity of this receptor is unknown. Base quality data are lacking; no much larger clone is found one base away. Collaborating institutions collected whole blood in K2EDTA tubes following their own protocols. For TCRbeta analysis, collaborator samples were shipped as frozen whole blood, as isolated PBMCs, or as DNA extracted from either sample type. The sample comes from a study of blood T cell repertoires in COVID-19 (dated by TCRdb to 2020 to 2022). For context, the study as a whole: The collaborator samples originated in the United States, Italy and Spain and spanned the acute and convalescent phases of COVID-19. The dataset comprised deeply sampled blood TCRbeta repertoires from subjects exposed to, actively infected with, or recovered from COVID-19. Where available, HLA class I and class II types were obtained from metadata supplied by the sample provider rather than from assay-based typing. The samples were drawn from two sources: the first 160 participants of the ongoing ImmuneRACE study, and fewer than 1,500 subjects contributed by 6 global collaborators. The material from the prospective study consisted of cDNA or gDNA derived from T cells, B-cell-depleted T cells, or PBMCs. The sample metadata nearly always contained a de-identified subject ID, COVID-19 status, age in years and sex. The repertoires were released in a freely available public database meant as a resource for research on the immune response to SARS-CoV-2.

Including cysteine and phenylalanine, the CDR3 has 15 amino acids. The only DNA kept is the CDR3, 45 bases in frame from the first base. Sequences MNHEY (CDR1) and SVGAGI (CDR2) are obtained from the germline V gene. V is cut back by 4 bases and J by 4 bases, with 4 bases in the junction unmatched. Study-level results and caveats: The quantity of clinical and demographic metadata differed by source and by participant and was supplied without curation.

TCRbeta CDR3 regions were amplified from genomic DNA by means of the immunoSEQ Assay, a bias-controlled multiplex PCR. The paper's processing steps were these. Within the assay, amplification of reference gene primers was used to estimate how many nucleated cells each sample contained. To quantify the absolute abundance of each unique TCRbeta CDR3 rearrangement, sequence reads were collapsed and filtered. For each sample, productive Simpson clonality was calculated as the square root of Simpson's diversity index over productive rearrangements. This immuneACCESS table, as held by TCRdb, lists in-frame sequences with V and J called but not all clones. Of the missing ones, under half trace to an unresolved V gene in checked studies; the others have no known cause. V, J and clone size were drawn from that table, and D and trimming were deduced from the DNA. The sample table holds about 230,000 clones, of which about 85% were seen once. The ten largest clones add up to around 1% of the sample.

The origin of this receptor is a man aged 35 to 55 with acute or convalescent COVID-19. The sequence is built from TRBV6-5 and TRBJ1-3, and 10 bases in between align with TRBD1. Sequences were obtained from peripheral blood. The CDR3 sequence is CASSLDRGNGNTIYF. The DNA sequence is TGTGCCAGCAGTTTGGACAGGGGGAACGGAAACACCATATATTTT.